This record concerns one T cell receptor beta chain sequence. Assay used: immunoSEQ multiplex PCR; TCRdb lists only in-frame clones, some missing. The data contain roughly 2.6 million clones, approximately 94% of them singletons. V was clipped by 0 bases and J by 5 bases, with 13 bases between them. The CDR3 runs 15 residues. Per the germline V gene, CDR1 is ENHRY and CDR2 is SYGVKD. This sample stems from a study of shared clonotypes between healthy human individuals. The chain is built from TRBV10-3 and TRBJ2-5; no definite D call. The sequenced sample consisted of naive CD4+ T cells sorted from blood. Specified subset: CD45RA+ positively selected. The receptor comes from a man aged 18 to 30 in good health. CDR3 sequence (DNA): TGTGCCATCAGTGAGTCAGGGTCCCTGGGGGAGACCCAGTACTTC. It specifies CAISESGSLGETQYF.